This T cell receptor beta chain comes out of a study of shared clonotypes between healthy human individuals. Study in general: Each donor had three CD4 naive, three CD4 memory, two CD8 naive and one CD8 memory plate. Regarding the study as a whole: In several donors, about 5% of naive CD4 clonotypes appeared in common.

A word on this clone: Its specificity is not known.

After removal of 2 bases from V and 4 bases from J, the junction contained 7 bases not matched to a gene. There are 15 residues in the CDR3. Germline lookup yields CDR1 SGHNT and CDR2 YYREEE (reference sequence). Genomic DNA (from each subset) was split evenly across several immunoSEQ plates. Sequencing was performed with immunoSEQ multiplex PCR; in TCRdb, only in-frame clones are kept and a portion is missing. This repertoire shows around 2.5 million clones, 93% found once; its top ten account for roughly 0.36%. The receptor was derived from a young man in good health. Some clones in this sample may be carry-over from other donors' samples. The chain couples TRBV5-4 to TRBJ2-5; the match to TRBD2 covers 8 bases. The sample was naive CD4+ T cells from PBMCs. Subset given: CD45RA+ positively selected. The chain's CDR3 is CASSFGGGIGETQYF. The CDR3 DNA is TGTGCCAGCAGCTTCGGGGGGGGAATCGGAGAGACCCAGTACTTC.